This TCR beta chain was sequenced for a study of T cell changes during pregnancy in multiple sclerosis. Clones were sequenced by immunoSEQ multiplex PCR, and TCRdb holds only the in-frame ones, with some missing. This table has 20,000 to 25,000 clones, more than 85% appearing once. The germline gives CDR1 SQVTM, CDR2 ANQGSEA. The CDR3 is made up of 11 amino acids. With 2 bases removed from V and 8 bases from J, the gap between germline ends came to 9 bases. This specimen was CD4+ T cells from peripheral blood mononuclear cells, taken in the third trimester of pregnancy. The clonotype was recovered from a female donor with multiple sclerosis, enrolled in a pregnancy study. The gene calls are TRBV29-1 and TRBJ1-2; the D is unclear. As DNA, the CDR3 is TGCAGCGTTGAAAAAACGGAGGGCTACACCTTC. Its translation is CSVEKTEGYTF.